This T cell receptor beta chain comes out of a study of graft-versus-host responses after intestinal transplantation. General study findings and limits: Recipient marrow harbored GvH clones, some of which surfaced first in ileum or blood.

The table came from immunoSEQ multiplex PCR; TCRdb's copy has only in-frame clones and leaves some out. Altogether tens of thousands of clones are present, 90% to 95% being singletons, with the ten largest covering under 0.25%. In the case of this clone: The target antigen is unknown.

The CDR3 has 15 amino acids. Between the trimmed V and J ends, which lost 0 bases and 6 bases, there was a span of 9 bases. Looked up from germline, CDR1 is KGHSH and CDR2 is LQKENI. This chain links TRBV18 with TRBJ1-6; D unclear. The TCR sequence derives from a human donor who was the organ donor for an intestinal transplant. The specimen comprised unstimulated CD8+ T cells sorted from spleen or lymph node cells, sampled before transplant. The CDR3 DNA reads TGTGCCAGCTCACCACCATCGGGTATTAATTCACCCCTCCACTTT. This encodes CASSPPSGINSPLHF. The full variable domain, its missing parts supplied by reference TRBV18 and TRBJ1-6, is NAGVMQNPRHLVRRRGQEARLRCSPMKGHSHVYWYRQLPEEGLKFMVYLQKENIIDESGMPKERFSAEFPKEGPSILRIQQVVRGDSAAYFCASSPPSGINSPLHFGNGTRLTVT.